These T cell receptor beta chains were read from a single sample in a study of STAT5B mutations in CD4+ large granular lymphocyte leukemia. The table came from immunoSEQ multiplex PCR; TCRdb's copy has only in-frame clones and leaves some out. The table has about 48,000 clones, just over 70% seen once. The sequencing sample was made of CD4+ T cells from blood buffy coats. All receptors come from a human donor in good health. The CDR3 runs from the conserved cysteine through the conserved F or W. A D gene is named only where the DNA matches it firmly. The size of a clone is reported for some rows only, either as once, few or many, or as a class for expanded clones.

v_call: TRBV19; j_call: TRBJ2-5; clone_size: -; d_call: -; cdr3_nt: TGTGCCAGTAGTACTGAGGTGGGGACCCAGTACTTC; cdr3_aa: CASSTEVGTQYF
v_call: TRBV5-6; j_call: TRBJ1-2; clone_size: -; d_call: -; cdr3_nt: TGTGCCAGCAGCGCAACGATTCGGGACGGCTACACCTTC; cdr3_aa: CASSATIRDGYTF
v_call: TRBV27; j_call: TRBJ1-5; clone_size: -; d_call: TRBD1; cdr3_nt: TGTGCCAGCAGTGTCTCTCAGGGGGCCGGCAATCAGCCCCAGCATTTT; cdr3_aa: CASSVSQGAGNQPQHF
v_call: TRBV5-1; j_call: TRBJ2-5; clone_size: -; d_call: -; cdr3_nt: TGCGCCAGCAGCTTGGGCAGGGAGGAGACCCAGTACTTC; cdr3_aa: CASSLGREETQYF
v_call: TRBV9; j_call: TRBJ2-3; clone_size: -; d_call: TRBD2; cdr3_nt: TGTGCCAGCAGCGTAGGGACTAGCGGGGCGACAGATACGCAGTATTTT; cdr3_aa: CASSVGTSGATDTQYF
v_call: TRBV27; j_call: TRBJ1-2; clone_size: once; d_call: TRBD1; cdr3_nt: TGTGCCAGCAGTTTGCCTGACAGGGCGACCTATGGCTACACCTTC; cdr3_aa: CASSLPDRATYGYTF
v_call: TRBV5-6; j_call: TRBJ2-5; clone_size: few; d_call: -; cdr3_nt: TGTGCCAGCAGCTTGGTTACTCCGCAAGAGACCCAGTACTTC; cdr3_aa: CASSLVTPQETQYF
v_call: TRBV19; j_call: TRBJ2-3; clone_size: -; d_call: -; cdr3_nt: TGTGCCAGTAGTTCAGGAGGAGATACGCAGTATTTT; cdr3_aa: CASSSGGDTQYF
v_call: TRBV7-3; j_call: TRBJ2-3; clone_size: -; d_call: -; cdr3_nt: TGTGCCAGCAGCTTAATGGGGGGCTCTGGCACAGATACGCAGTATTTT; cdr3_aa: CASSLMGGSGTDTQYF
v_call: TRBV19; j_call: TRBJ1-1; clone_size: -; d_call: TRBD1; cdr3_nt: TGTGCCAGTAGTCCCCAGACAGGGCGGGGCACTGAAGCTTTCTTT; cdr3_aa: CASSPQTGRGTEAFF
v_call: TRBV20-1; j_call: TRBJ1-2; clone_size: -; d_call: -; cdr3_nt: TGCAGTGCGAGCCCTGAGGGCTACACCTTC; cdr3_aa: CSASPEGYTF
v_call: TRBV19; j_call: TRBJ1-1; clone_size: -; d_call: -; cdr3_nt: TGTGCCAGTAGTATCTGGGGGGAGGTTAACACTGAAGCTTTCTTT; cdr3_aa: CASSIWGEVNTEAFF
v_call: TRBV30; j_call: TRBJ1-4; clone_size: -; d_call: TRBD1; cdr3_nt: TGTGCCTGGAGTGTAGGACAGGCGGGTGAAAAACTGTTTTTT; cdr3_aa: CAWSVGQAGEKLFF
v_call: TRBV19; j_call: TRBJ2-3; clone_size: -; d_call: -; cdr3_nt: TGTGCCAGTAGTATAACGGATACGCAGTATTTT; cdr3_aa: CASSITDTQYF
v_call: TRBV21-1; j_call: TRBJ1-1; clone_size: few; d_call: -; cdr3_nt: TGTGCCAGCAGCCCCCTCTGGGGGGAGGCGAACACTGAAGCTTTTTTT; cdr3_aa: CASSPLWGEANTEAFF
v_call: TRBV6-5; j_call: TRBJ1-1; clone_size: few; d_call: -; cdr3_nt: TGTGCCAGCAGTTGGCGCACGAACACTGAAGCTTTCTTT; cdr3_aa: CASSWRTNTEAFF
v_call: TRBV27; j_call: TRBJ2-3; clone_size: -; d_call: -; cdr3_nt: TGTGCCAGCAGTTTGGTCGGGGGCGGCACAGATACGCAGTATTTT; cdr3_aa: CASSLVGGGTDTQYF
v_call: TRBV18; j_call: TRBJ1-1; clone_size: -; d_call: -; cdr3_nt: TGTGCCAGCTCAGCCCTAACAGGGAACACTGAAGCTTTCTTT; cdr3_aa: CASSALTGNTEAFF
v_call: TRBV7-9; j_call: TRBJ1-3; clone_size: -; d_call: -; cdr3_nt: TGTGCCACCCCGAACGGGCCTGGAAACACCATATATTTT; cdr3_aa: CATPNGPGNTIYF
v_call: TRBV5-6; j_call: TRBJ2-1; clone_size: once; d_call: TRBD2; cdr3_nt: TGTGCCAGCAGCCCTCCTCTAGCGGTGGTCAATGAGCAGTTCTTC; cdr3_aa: CASSPPLAVVNEQFF
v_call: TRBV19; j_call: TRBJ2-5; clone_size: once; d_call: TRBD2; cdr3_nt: TGTGCCAGTAGTAGTGGCATCGCGGGGGTAGAGACCCAGTACTTC; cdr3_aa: CASSSGIAGVETQYF
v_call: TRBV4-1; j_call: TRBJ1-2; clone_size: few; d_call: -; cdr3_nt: TGCGCCAGCAGCCAAGATCCGCTTGGGGACTATGGCTACACCTTC; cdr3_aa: CASSQDPLGDYGYTF
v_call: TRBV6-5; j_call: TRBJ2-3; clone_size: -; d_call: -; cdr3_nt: TGTGCCAGCAGTTTCTCGGACTACCCAGATACGCAGTATTTT; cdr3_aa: CASSFSDYPDTQYF
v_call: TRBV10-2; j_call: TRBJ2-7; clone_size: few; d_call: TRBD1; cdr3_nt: TGCGCCAGCAGAGATAGGGACAGGGCGAAGAACGAGCAGTACTTC; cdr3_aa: CASRDRDRAKNEQYF
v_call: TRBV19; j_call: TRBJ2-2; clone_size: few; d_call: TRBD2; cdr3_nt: TGTGCCAGTAGTACGGGACTAGCGGCTCCTCCAGCCGGGGAGCTGTTTTTT; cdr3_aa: CASSTGLAAPPAGELFF
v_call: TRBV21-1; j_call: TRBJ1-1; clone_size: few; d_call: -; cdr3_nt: TGTGCCAGCACCCGACAGCTCACTGAAGCTTTCTTT; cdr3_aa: CASTRQLTEAFF
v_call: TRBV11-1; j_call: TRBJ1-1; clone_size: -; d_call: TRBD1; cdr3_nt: TGTGCCAGCAGCTCAGGGGGAGACACTGAAGCTTTCTTT; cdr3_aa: CASSSGGDTEAFF
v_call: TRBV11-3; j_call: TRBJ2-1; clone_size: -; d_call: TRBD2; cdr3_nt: TGTGCCAGCAGCTTAGCAGCCCGACTAGCGGGGGGCCCCTTAGATGAGCAGTTCTTC; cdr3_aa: CASSLAARLAGGPLDEQFF
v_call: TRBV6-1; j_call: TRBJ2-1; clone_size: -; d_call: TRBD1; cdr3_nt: TGTGCCAGCAGTTCCCGACAGGGGGCGAGGGAGCAGTTCTTC; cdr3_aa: CASSSRQGAREQFF
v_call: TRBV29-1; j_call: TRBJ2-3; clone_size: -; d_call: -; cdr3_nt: TGCAGCGCGGCGGGACGGCTCTCAGATACGCAGTATTTT; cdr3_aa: CSAAGRLSDTQYF
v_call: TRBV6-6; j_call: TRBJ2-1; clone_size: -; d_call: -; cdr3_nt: TGTGCCAGCAGCCGGGGGGCTCCCTCCTACAATGAGCAGTTCTTC; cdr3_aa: CASSRGAPSYNEQFF
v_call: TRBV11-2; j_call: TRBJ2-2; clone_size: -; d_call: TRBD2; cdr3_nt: TGTGCCAGCAGCTTATTGGGACTAGCAACCGGGGAGCTGTTTTTT; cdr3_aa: CASSLLGLATGELFF
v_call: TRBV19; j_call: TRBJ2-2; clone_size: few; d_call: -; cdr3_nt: TGTGCCACCCTAATGAGGGGATCGGACACCGGGGAGCTGTTTTTT; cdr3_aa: CATLMRGSDTGELFF
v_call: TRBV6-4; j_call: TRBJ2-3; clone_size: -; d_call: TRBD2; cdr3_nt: TGTGCCAGCAGTGACCGAGGGCTAGCGGGGGATACGCAGTATTTT; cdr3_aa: CASSDRGLAGDTQYF
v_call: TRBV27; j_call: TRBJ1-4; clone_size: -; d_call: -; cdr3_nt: TGTGCCAGCAGCCAGACGCGGAGTAATGAAAAACTGTTTTTT; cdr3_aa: CASSQTRSNEKLFF
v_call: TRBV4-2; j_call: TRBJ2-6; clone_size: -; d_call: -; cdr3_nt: TGTGCCAGCAGCCAAGAGGCTCATGTGATCTCTGGGGCCAACGTCCTGACTTTC; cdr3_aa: CASSQEAHVISGANVLTF
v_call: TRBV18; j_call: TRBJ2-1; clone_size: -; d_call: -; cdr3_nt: TGTGCCAGCTCACCAGGGTTCACCGACAATGAGCAGTTCTTC; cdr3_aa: CASSPGFTDNEQFF